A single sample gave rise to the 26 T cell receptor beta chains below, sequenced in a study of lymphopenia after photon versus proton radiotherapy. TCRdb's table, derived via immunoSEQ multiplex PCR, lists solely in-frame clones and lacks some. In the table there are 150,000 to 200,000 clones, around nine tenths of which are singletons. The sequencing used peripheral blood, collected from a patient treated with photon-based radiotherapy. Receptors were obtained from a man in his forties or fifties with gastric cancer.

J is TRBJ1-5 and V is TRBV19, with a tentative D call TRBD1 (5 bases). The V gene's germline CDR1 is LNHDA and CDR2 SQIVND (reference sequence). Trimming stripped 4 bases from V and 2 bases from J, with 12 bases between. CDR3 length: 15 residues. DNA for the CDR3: TGTGCCAGTAGTAATGATGGAGGGGGCAATCAGCCCCAGCATTTT. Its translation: CASSNDGGGNQPQHF.

The CDR3 nucleotides read TGTGCCAGCAGCGTAGGAGGACAGAACACCGGGGAGCTGTTTTTT. This codes for CASSVGGQNTGELFF. V is TRBV9 and J is TRBJ2-2, with D tentatively TRBD1 (5 bases). The CDR3 has 15 amino acids. Trimming pared 0 bases from V and 1 base from J, leaving 7 bases between. Germline values: CDR1 SGDLS, CDR2 YYNGEE.

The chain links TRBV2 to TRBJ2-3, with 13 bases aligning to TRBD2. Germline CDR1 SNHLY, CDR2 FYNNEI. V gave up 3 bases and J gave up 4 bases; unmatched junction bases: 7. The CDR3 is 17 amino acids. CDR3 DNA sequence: TGTGCCAGCAGTGACCTCGGACTAGCGGGAGTACCAGATACGCAGTATTTT. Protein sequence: CASSDLGLAGVPDTQYF.

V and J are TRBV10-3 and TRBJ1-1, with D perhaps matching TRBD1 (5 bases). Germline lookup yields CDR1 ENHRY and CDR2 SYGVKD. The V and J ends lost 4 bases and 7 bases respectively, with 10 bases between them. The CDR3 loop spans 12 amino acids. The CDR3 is CAISGVGDEAFF. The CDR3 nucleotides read TGTGCCATCAGTGGTGTAGGGGATGAAGCTTTCTTT.

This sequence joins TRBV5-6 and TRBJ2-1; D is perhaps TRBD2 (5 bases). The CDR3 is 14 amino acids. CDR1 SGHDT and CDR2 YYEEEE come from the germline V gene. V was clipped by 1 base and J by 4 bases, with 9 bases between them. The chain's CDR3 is CASSLSRAYNEQFF. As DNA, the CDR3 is TGTGCCAGCAGCTTGTCGCGGGCATACAATGAGCAGTTCTTC.

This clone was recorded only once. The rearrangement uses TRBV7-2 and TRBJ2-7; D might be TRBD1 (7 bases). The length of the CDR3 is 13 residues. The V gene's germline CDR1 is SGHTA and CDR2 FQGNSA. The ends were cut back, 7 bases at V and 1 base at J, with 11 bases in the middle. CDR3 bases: TGTGCCAGCACCCAGGGGGGATCCTACGAGCAGTACTTC. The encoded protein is CASTQGGSYEQYF.

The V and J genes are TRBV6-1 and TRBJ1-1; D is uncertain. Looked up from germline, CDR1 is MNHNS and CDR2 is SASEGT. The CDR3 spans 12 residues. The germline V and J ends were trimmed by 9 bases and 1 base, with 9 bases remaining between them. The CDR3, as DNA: TGTGCCAGTATCGTAGGGAACACTGAAGCTTTCTTT. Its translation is CASIVGNTEAFF.

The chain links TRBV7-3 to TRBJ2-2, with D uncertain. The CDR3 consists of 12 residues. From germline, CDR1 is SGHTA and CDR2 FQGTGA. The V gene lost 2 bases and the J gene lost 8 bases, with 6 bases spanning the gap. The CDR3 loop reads CASSLRRGELFF. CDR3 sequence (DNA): TGTGCCAGCAGCTTACGAAGAGGGGAGCTGTTTTTT.

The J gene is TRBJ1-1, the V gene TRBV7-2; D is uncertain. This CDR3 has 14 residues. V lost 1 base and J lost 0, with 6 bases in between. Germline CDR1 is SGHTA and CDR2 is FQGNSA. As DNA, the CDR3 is TGTGCCAGCAGCTTAGTGGCACTGAACACTGAAGCTTTCTTT. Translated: CASSLVALNTEAFF.

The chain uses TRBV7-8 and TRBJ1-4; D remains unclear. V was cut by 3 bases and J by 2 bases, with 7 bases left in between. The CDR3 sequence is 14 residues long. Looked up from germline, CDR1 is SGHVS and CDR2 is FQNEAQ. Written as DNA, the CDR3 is TGTGCCAGCAGCTTTCGGTTTACTAATGAAAAACTGTTTTTT. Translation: CASSFRFTNEKLFF. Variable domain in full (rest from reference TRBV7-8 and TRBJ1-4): GAGVSQSPRYKVAKRGQDVALRCDPISGHVSLFWYQQALGQGPEFLTYFQNEAQLDKSGLPSDRFFAERPEGSVSTLKIQRTQQEDSAVYLCASSFRFTNEKLFFGSGTQLSVL.

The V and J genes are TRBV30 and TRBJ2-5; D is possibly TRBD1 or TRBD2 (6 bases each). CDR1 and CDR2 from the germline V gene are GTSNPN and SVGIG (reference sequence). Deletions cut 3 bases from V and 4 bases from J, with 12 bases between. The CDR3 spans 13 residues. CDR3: CAWRPGARETQYF. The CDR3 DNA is TGTGCCTGGAGACCGGGGGCGAGAGAGACCCAGTACTTC. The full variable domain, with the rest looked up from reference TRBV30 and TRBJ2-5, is SQTIHQWPATLVQPVGSPLSLECTVEGTSNPNLYWYRQAAGRGLQLLFYSVGIGQISSEVPQNLSASRPQDRQFILSSKKLLLSDSGFYLCAWRPGARETQYFGPGTRLLVL.

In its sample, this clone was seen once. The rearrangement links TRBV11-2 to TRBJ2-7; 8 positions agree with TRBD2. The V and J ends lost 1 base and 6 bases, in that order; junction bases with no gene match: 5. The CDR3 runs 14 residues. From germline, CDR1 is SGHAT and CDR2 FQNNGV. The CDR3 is CASSLVGSGTEQYF. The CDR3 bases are TGTGCCAGCAGCTTAGTAGGTAGCGGGACCGAGCAGTACTTC. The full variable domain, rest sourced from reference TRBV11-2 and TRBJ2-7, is EAGVAQSPRYKIIEKRQSVAFWCNPISGHATLYWYQQILGQGPKLLIQFQNNGVVDDSQLPKDRFSAERLKGVDSTLKIQPAKLEDSAVYLCASSLVGSGTEQYFGPGTRLTVT.

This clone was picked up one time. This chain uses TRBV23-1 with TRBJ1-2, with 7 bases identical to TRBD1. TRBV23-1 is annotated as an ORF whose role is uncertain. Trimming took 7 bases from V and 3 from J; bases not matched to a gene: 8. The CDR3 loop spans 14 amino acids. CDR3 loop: CASNFYRGDYGYTF. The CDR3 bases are TGCGCCAGCAATTTTTACAGGGGAGACTATGGCTACACCTTC.

CDR3 in DNA: TGCGCCAGCCGCCCGACTAGCTCAACCTACGAGCAGTACTTC. It translates to CASRPTSSTYEQYF. The chain links TRBV5-1 to TRBJ2-7, with 7 positions matching TRBD2. V gave up 7 bases and J gave up 2 bases; unmatched junction bases: 9. Germline V gives CDR1 SGHRS, CDR2 YFSETQ. CDR3 size: 14 residues.

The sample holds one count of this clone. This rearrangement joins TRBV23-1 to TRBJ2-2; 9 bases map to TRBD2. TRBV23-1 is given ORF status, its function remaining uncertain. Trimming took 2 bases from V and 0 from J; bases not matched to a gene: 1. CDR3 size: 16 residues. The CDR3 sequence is CASSQIAGANTGELFF. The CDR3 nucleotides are TGCGCCAGCAGTCAAATAGCGGGGGCGAACACCGGGGAGCTGTTTTTT.

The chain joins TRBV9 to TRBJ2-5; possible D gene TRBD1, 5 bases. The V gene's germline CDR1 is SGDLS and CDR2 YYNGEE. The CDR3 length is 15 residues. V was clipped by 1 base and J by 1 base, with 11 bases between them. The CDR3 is CASSVSQGIQETQYF. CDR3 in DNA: TGTGCCAGCAGCGTATCCCAGGGCATCCAAGAGACCCAGTACTTC.

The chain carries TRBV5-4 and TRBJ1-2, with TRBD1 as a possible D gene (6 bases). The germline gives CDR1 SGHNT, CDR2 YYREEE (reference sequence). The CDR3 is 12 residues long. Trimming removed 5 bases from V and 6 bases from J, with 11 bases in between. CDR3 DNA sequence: TGTGCCAGCAGACAGGGTAATGATGGCTACACCTTC. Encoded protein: CASRQGNDGYTF.

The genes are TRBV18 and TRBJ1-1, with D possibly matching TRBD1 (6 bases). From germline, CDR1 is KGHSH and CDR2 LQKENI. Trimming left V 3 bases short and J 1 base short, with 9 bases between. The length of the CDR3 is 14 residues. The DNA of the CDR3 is TGTGCCAGCTCACCCTGGGGGCGGAACACTGAAGCTTTCTTT. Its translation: CASSPWGRNTEAFF.

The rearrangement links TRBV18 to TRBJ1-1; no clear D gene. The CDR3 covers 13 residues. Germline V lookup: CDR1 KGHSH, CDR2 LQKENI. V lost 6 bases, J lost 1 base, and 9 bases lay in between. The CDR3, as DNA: TGTGCCAGCTCGGGAGTATCGAACACTGAAGCTTTCTTT. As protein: CASSGVSNTEAFF.

The CDR3 protein is CASSWTVSNQPQHF. DNA for the CDR3: TGTGCCAGCAGTTGGACAGTTAGCAATCAGCCCCAGCATTTT. The rearrangement joins TRBV28 to TRBJ1-5, with a weak D call TRBD1 (6 bases). With 4 bases removed from V and 0 bases from J, the gap between germline ends came to 7 bases. The germline V gene has CDR1 MDHEN and CDR2 SYDVKM. The CDR3 consists of 14 residues.

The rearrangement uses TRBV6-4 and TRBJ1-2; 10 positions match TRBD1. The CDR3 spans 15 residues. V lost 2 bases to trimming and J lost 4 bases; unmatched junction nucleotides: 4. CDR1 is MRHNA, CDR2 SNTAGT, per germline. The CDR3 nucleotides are TGTGCCAGCAGTGACGAGACAGGGGGCGTCTATGGCTACACCTTC. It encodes CASSDETGGVYGYTF.

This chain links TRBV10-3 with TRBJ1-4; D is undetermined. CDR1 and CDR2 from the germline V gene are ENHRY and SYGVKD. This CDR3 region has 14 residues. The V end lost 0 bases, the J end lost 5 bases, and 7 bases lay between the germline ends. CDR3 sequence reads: CAISESDGNEKLFF. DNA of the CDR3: TGTGCCATCAGTGAGTCAGACGGGAATGAAAAACTGTTTTTT.

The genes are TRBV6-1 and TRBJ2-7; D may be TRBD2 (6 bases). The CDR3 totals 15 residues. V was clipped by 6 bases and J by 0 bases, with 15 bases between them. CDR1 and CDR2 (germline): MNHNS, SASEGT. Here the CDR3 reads CASRVRDSTSYEQYF. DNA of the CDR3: TGTGCCAGCAGAGTCCGGGACTCGACCTCCTACGAGCAGTACTTC.

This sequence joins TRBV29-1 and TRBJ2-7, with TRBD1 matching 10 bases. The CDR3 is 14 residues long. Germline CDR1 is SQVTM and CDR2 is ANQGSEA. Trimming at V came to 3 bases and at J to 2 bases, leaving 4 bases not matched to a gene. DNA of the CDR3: TGCAGCGTTGACCCCGGGACAGGGGCCTACGAGCAGTACTTC. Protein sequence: CSVDPGTGAYEQYF.

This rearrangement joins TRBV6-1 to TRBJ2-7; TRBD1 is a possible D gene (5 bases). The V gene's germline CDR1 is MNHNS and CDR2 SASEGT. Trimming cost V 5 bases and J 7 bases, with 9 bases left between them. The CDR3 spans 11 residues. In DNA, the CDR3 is TGTGCCAGCAGTAAGACAGAAGAGCAGTACTTC. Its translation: CASSKTEEQYF.

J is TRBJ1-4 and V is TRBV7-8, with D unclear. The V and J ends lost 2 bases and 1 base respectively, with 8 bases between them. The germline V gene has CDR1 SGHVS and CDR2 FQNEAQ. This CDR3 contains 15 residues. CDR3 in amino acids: CASSLRRETNEKLFF. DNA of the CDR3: TGTGCCAGCAGCTTACGGAGGGAAACTAATGAAAAACTGTTTTTT.